This note documents a single TCR beta chain sequence. Profiled with immunoSEQ multiplex PCR; TCRdb holds only in-frame clones, not every one. This table has around 940,000 clones, around 80% appearing once. This record belongs to a study of shared clonotypes between healthy human individuals. This CDR3 is built from 14 residues. The germline CDR1 and CDR2 sequences are MDHEN and SYDVKM. Trimming took off 4 bases at V and 5 bases at J, with 14 bases between the two ends. The rearrangement links TRBV28 to TRBJ2-5; maybe TRBD2 (5 bases). The TCR sequence derives from a man aged 18 to 30 in good health. What was sequenced was memory CD4+ T cells sorted from blood. Subset of the sample: CD45RA-negative fraction. CDR3: CASSSMRVRETQYF. For the CDR3, the DNA is TGTGCCAGCAGTTCGATGCGGGTCCGGGAGACCCAGTACTTC.